This T cell receptor beta chain was captured in a study of T cell repertoires in cytomegalovirus infection. On the study more broadly: The public TCR beta signatures pointed to both CMV infection and matching HLA type.

With 1 base removed from V and 5 bases from J, the gap between germline ends came to 14 bases. This CDR3 comprises 16 residues. The V gene's germline CDR1 is SGHVS and CDR2 FQNEAQ. Ten or more counts support this clonotype. Antigen specificity is unknown. Study-level findings and limits: CMV carriers having the relevant HLA were flagged by cumulative public TCR beta family frequency. The ex vivo response showed dominance by HLA-C-restricted CMV-specific TCR beta clonotypes.

TCRdb itself ran the reads through MiXCR, one entry per CDR3 protein. The sample lists roughly 230,000 distinct CDR3 sequences; roughly 20% were seen once. The chain employs TRBV7-8 and TRBJ1-4, with D possibly matching TRBD1 (6 bases). The sequencing sample was made of CD8+ T cells from PBMCs. The TCR comes from a human donor in good health (CMV status not recorded). Some clones in this sample may be carry-over from other donors' samples. CDR3 region: CASSLVPDSPNEKLFF. The CDR3 coding sequence is TGTGCCAGCAGCTTAGTACCGGACAGCCCCAATGAAAAACTGTTTTTT.